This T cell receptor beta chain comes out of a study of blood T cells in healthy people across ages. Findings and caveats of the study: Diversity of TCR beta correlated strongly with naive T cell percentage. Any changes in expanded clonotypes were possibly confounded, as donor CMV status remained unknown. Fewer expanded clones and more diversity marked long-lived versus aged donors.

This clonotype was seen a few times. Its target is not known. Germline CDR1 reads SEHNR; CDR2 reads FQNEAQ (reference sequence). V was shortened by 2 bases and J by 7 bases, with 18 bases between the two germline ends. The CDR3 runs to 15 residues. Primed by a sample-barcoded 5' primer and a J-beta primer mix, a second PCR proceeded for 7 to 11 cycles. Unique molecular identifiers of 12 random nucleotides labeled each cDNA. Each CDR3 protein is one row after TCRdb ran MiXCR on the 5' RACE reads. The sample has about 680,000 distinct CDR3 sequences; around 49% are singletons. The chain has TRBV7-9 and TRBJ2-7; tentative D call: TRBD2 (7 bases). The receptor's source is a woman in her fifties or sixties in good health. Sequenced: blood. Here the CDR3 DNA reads TGTGCCAGCAGCTTATTCGGGGGCGGGGGCAATGAGCAGTACTTC. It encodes CASSLFGGGGNEQYF.